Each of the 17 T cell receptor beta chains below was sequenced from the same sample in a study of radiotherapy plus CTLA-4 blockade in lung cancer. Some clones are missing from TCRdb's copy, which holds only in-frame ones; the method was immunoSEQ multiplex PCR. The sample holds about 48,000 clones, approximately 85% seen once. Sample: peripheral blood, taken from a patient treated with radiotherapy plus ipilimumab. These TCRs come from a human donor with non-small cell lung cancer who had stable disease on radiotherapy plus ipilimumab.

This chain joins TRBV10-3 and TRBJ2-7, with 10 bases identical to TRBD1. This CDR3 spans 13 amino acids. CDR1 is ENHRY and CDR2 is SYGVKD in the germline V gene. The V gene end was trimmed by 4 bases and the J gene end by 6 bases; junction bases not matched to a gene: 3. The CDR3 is CAISGQGAVEQYF. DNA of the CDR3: TGTGCCATCAGTGGACAGGGGGCGGTCGAGCAGTACTTC.

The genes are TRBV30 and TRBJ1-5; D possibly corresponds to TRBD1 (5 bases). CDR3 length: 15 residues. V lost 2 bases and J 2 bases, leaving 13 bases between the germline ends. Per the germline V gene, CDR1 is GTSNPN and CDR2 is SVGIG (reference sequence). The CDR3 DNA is TGTGCCTGGAGTTCGACGACAGTGGGCAATCAGCCCCAGCATTTT. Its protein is CAWSSTTVGNQPQHF. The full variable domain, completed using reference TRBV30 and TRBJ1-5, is SQTIHQWPATLVQPVGSPLSLECTVEGTSNPNLYWYRQAAGRGLQLLFYSVGIGQISSEVPQNLSASRPQDRQFILSSKKLLLSDSGFYLCAWSSTTVGNQPQHFGDGTRLSIL.

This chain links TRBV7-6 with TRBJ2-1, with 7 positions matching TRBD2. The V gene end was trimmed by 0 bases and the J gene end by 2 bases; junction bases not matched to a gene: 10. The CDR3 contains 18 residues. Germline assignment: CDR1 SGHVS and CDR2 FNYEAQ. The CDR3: CASSLAGIPGGPYNEQFF. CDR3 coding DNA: TGTGCCAGCAGCTTAGCTGGGATTCCGGGAGGACCCTACAATGAGCAGTTCTTC.

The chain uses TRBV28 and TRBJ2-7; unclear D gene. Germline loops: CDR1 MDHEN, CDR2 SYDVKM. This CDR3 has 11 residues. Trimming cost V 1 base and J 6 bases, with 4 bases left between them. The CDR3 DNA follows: TGTGCCAGCAGTTTATCGGTCGAGCAGTACTTC. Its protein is CASSLSVEQYF.

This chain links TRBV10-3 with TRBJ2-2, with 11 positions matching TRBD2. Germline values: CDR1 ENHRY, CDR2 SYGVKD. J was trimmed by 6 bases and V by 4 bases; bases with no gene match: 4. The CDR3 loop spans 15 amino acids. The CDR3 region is CAISGGTSGAGELFF. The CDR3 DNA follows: TGTGCCATCAGTGGCGGGACTAGCGGTGCCGGGGAGCTGTTTTTT.

CDR3 sequence: CASSLAVGGNSGELFF. DNA for the CDR3: TGTGCCAGCAGCTTAGCGGTCGGGGGAAACTCCGGGGAGCTGTTTTTT. This chain uses TRBV7-2 with TRBJ2-2, with D maybe TRBD2 (6 bases). Trimming shortened V by 0 bases and J by 6 bases, and 14 bases separated the two germline ends. The CDR3 spans 16 residues. Germline V gene sequence: CDR1 SGHTA, CDR2 FQGNSA.

CDR3: CASSLSLLAGGPYNEQFF. CDR3 coding DNA: TGTGCCAGCAGCTTATCACTACTAGCGGGAGGCCCCTACAATGAGCAGTTCTTC. The chain uses TRBV5-4 and TRBJ2-1; TRBD2 agrees at 12 bases. V gave up 2 bases and J gave up 2 bases; unmatched junction bases: 8. Germline CDR1 reads SGHNT; CDR2 reads YYREEE (reference sequence). The CDR3 spans 18 residues.

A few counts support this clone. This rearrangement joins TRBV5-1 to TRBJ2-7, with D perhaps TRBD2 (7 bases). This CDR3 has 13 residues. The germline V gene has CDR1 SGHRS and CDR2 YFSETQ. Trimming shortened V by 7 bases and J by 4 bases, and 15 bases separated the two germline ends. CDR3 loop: CASSRGGEYEQYF. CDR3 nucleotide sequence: TGCGCCAGCTCGAGGGGGGGGGAGTACGAGCAGTACTTC. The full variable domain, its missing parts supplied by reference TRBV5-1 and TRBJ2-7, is KAGVTQTPRYLIKTRGQQVTLSCSPISGHRSVSWYQQTPGQGLQFLFEYFSETQRNKGNFPGRFSGRQFSNSRSEMNVSTLELGDSALYLCASSRGGEYEQYFGPGTRLTVT.

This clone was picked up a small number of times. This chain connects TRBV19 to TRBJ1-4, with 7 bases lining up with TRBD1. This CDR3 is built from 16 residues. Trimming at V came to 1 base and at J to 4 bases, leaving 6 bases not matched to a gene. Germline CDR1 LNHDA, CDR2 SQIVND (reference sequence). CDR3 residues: CASSIGGQDINEKLFF. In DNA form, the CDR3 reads TGTGCCAGTAGTATAGGAGGACAGGACATTAATGAAAAACTGTTTTTT.

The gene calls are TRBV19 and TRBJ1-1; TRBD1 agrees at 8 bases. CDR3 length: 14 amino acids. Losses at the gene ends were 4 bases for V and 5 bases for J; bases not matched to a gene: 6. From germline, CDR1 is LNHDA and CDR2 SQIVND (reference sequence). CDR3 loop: CASSKSGGWTEAFF. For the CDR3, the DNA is TGTGCCAGTAGTAAGTCAGGGGGCTGGACTGAAGCTTTCTTT.

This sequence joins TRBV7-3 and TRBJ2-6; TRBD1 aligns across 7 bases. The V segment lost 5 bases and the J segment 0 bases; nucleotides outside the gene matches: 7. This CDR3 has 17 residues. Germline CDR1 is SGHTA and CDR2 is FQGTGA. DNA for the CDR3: TGTGCCAGCAGCAAGGACAGGCCGGGCTCTGGGGCCAACGTCCTGACTTTC. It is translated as CASSKDRPGSGANVLTF.

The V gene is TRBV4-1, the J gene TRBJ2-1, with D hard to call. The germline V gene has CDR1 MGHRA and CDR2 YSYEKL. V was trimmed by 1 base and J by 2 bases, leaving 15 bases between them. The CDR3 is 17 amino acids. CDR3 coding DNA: TGCGCCAGCAGCCAAGGGTTTAGTGGGCCTACCTACAATGAGCAGTTCTTC. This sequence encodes CASSQGFSGPTYNEQFF.

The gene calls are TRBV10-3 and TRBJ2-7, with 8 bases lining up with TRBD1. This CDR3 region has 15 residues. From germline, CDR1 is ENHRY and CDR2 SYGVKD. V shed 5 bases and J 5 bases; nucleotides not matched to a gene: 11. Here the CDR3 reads CAISPFSAGGNEQYF. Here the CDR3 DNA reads TGTGCCATCAGTCCATTCTCGGCAGGGGGCAACGAGCAGTACTTC.

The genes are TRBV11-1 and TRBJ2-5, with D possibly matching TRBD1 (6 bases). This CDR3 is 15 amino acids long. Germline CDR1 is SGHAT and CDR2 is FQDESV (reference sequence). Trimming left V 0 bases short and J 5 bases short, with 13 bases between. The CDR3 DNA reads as TGTGCCAGCAGCTTAGCCGCCACAGGGCTGGAGACCCAGTACTTC. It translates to CASSLAATGLETQYF.

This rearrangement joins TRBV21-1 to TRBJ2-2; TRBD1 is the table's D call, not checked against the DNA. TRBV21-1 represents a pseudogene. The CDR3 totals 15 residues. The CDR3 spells CASICSRGRNGELFF. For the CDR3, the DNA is TGTGCCAGCATTTGCTCCAGGGGAAGGAACGGGGAGCTGTTTTTT.

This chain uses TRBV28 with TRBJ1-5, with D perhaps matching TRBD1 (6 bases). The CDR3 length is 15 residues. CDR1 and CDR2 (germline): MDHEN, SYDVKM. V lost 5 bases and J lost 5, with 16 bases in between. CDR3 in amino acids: CASSPRTRQDQPQHF. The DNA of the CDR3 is TGTGCCAGCAGTCCCAGGACCAGACAGGATCAGCCCCAGCATTTT.

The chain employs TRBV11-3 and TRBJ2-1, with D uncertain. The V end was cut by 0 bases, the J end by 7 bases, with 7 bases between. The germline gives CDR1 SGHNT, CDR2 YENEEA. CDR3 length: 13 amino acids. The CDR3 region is CASSLDGVNEQFF. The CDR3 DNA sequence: TGTGCCAGCAGCTTAGACGGAGTTAATGAGCAGTTCTTC. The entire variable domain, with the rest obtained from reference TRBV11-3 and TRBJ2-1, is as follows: EAGVVQSPRYKIIEKKQPVAFWCNPISGHNTLYWYLQNLGQGPELLIRYENEEAVDDSQLPKDRFSAERLKGVDSTLKIQPAELGDSAVYLCASSLDGVNEQFFGPGTRLTVL.